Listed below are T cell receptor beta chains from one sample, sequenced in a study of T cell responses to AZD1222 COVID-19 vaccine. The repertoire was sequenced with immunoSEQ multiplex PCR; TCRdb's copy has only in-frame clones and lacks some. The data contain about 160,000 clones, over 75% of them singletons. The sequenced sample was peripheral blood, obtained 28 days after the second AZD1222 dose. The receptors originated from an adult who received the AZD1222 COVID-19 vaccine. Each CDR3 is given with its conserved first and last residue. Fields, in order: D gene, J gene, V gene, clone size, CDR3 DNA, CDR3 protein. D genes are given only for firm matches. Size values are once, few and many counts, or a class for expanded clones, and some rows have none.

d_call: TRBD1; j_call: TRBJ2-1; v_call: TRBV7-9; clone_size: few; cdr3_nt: TGTGCCAGCAGCCAAGGAACCGGGACAGTTACCTACAATGAGCAGTTCTTC; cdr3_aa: CASSQGTGTVTYNEQFF
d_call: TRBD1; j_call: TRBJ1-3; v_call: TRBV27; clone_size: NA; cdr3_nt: TGTGCCAGCAGTTTATCTAGACAGGGGGGATACTCTGGAAACACCATATATTTT; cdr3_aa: CASSLSRQGGYSGNTIYF
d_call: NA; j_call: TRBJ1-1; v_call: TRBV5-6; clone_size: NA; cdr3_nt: TGTGCCAGCAGCTCGCTGGGACGGGGAGCTTTCTTT; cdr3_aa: CASSSLGRGAFF
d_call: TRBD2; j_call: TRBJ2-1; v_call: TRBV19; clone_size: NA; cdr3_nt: TGTGCCAGTAGTATAGATCTCGCGGGAGGGACATACAATGAGCAGTTCTTC; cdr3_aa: CASSIDLAGGTYNEQFF
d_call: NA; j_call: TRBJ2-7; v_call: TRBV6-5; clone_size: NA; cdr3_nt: TGTGCCAGCAGAACCTCCGAGGGGACCTACGAGCAGTACTTC; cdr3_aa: CASRTSEGTYEQYF
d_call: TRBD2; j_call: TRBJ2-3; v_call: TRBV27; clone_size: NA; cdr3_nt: TGTGCCAGCAGTCCCGGACTAGTGCAGTATTTT; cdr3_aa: CASSPGLVQYF
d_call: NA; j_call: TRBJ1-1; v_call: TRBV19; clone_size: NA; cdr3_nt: TGTGCCAGTAGTATCAACAGGAACACTGAAGCTTTCTTT; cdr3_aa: CASSINRNTEAFF
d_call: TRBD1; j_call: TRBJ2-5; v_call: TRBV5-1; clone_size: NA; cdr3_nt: TGCGCCAGCAGCTCGAGGGACAGACAAGAGACCCAGTACTTC; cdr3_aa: CASSSRDRQETQYF
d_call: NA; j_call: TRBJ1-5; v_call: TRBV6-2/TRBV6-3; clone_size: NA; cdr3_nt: TGTGCCAGCAGTTACGGTGGGTTGAGGCCCCAGCATTTT; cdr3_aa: CASSYGGLRPQHF
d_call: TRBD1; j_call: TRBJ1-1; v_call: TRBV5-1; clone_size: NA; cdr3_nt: TGCGCCAGCAGCGGGACAGGGCGCGGCACTGAAGCTTTCTTT; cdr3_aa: CASSGTGRGTEAFF
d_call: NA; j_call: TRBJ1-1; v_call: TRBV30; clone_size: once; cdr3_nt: TGTGCCTGGAGTGGACAGCCGAACACTGAAGCTTTCTTT; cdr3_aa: CAWSGQPNTEAFF
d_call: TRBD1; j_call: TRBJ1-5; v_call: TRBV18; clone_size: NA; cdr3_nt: TGTGCCAGCTCACCCTCACCCGGGACAGAAGGTGTATTCAATCAGCCCCAGCATTTT; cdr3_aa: CASSPSPGTEGVFNQPQHF
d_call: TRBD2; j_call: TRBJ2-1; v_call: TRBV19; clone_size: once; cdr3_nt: TGTGCCAGTAGTATTGTAGCGGGAGTCCGCAATGAGCAGTTCTTC; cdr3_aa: CASSIVAGVRNEQFF
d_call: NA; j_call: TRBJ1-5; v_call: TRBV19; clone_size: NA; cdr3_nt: TGTGCCAGTAGTATATGGGTGGCCCAGGCTAATCAGCCCCAGCATTTT; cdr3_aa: CASSIWVAQANQPQHF
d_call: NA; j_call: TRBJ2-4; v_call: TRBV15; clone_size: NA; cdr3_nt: TGTGCCACCAGCAGAGATAACCTAGCCGGAGGGCTAGCCAAAAACATTCAGTACTTC; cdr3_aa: CATSRDNLAGGLAKNIQYF
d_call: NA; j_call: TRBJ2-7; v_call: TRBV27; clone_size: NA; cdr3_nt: TGTGCCAGCAGTTATGCGGGAACCTACGAGCAGTACTTC; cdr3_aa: CASSYAGTYEQYF
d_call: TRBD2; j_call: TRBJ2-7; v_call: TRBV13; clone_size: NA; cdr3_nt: TGTGCCAGCAGCTTGCCGGGGGGCTCCTACGAGCAGTACTTC; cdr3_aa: CASSLPGGSYEQYF
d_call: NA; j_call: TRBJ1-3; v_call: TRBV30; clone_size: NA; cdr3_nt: TGTGCCTGGAGTCCGCCCCTAAGGCCAGGAAACACCATATATTTT; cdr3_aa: CAWSPPLRPGNTIYF
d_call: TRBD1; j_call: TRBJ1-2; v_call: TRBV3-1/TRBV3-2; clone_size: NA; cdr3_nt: TGTGCCAGCAGCCAAAGAGGGGGCAGTGGCTACACCTTC; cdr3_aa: CASSQRGGSGYTF
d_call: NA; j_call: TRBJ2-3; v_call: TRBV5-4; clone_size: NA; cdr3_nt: TGTGCCAGCAGCTCCACAGGGTGGACAGATACGCAGTATTTT; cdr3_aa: CASSSTGWTDTQYF
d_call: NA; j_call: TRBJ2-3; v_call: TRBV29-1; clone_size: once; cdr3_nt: TGCAGCGTTGACCGCCAGTCAGATACGCAGTATTTT; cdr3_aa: CSVDRQSDTQYF
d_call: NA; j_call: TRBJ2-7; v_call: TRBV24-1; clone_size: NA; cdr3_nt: TGTGCCACCAGTGGTCCGGGGAGGGGGAACAAAAACGAGCAGTACTTC; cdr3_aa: CATSGPGRGNKNEQYF
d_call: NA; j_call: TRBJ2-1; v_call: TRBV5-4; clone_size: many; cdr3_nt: TGTGCCAGTTCAAACGGGGGCGGTGAGCAGTTCTTC; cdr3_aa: CASSNGGGEQFF